This T cell receptor beta chain was observed in a study of T cells in Graves' hyperthyroidism and ophthalmopathy. Findings and limits, study-wide: Through a model of 13 V-J features, ophthalmopathy was separated from stable hyperthyroidism.

What was amplified from RNA transcripts were TCR beta CDR3 regions. A first-round RT-PCR of the TCR CDR3 used the HTBI primer set. TCRdb passed the multiplex PCR reads through MiXCR, listing each CDR3 protein once. The table lists hundreds of thousands of distinct CDR3 sequences, roughly 21% of them singletons. Clinical Activity Scores of at least 3, NOSPECS grades of at least 4 and durations under 3 months characterized ophthalmopathy patients. A patient was excluded if there was uncontrolled infection, other autoimmune disease, pregnancy or lactation. Out of approximately 10 ml of fresh peripheral blood came the PBMCs. Losses at the gene ends were 1 base for V and 1 base for J; bases not matched to a gene: 2. CDR3 size: 17 residues. The germline V gene has CDR1 LGHDT and CDR2 YNNKEL (reference sequence). This clonotype has at least ten counts. Its matching antigen is unknown.

This chain uses TRBV3-1 with TRBJ2-1; 12 nucleotides line up with TRBD2. The TCR comes from a man aged 35-49 years with Graves' ophthalmopathy. Sequencing used blood. CDR3 coding DNA: TGTGCCAGCAGCCAAGGGACTAGCGGGATATCCTACAATGAGCAGTTCTTC. Translated, it gives CASSQGTSGISYNEQFF.